One sample yielded the 32 T cell receptor beta chains listed below, sequenced in a study of T cell responses to AZD1222 COVID-19 vaccine. The repertoire was sequenced with immunoSEQ multiplex PCR; TCRdb's copy has only in-frame clones and lacks some. The top ten clones hold approximately 3.1% of a sample with about 100,000 clones, 89% of them seen once. The sequencing here drew on peripheral blood, taken on day 0 of MenACWY control vaccination. Receptor source: an adult in good health.

The rearrangement uses TRBV6-4 and TRBJ1-2; no firm D call. V gave up 3 bases and J gave up 1 base, with 9 bases separating them. The CDR3 consists of 14 residues. The germline V gene has CDR1 MRHNA and CDR2 SNTAGT. Here the CDR3 reads CASSEDPFNYGYTF. CDR3 nucleotides: TGTGCCAGCAGTGAAGATCCGTTTAACTATGGCTACACCTTC.

CDR3 region: CASSQTGLHSGNTIYF. The CDR3 region has the DNA TGTGCCAGCAGCCAAACAGGGCTACACTCTGGAAACACCATATATTTT. The chain couples TRBV3-1 (or the pseudogene TRBV3-2) to TRBJ1-3; tentatively, D is TRBD1 (6 bases). The CDR3 covers 16 residues. Trimming left V 2 bases short and J 0 bases short, with 11 bases between. From germline, CDR1 is LGHDT and CDR2 YNNKEL (reference sequence).

This clone has more than one count but fewer than ten. The chain links TRBV7-2 to TRBJ1-4, with 9 nucleotides matching TRBD1. The CDR3 is 15 amino acids. V shed 3 bases and J 7 bases; nucleotides not matched to a gene: 6. CDR1 SGHTA and CDR2 FQGNSA come from the germline V gene. This CDR3 is CASSFAGTGSEKLFF. In DNA form, the CDR3 reads TGTGCCAGCAGCTTTGCCGGGACAGGGTCTGAAAAACTGTTTTTT.

The rearrangement links TRBV5-1 to TRBJ2-3, with D possibly matching TRBD1 (5 bases). Looked up from germline, CDR1 is SGHRS and CDR2 is YFSETQ. The CDR3 is 17 amino acids. V was trimmed by 2 bases and J by 0 bases, leaving 16 bases between them. CDR3 in DNA: TGCGCCAGCAGCTTAGGAGACAGCATCTCTAGCACAGATACGCAGTATTTT. Translation gives CASSLGDSISSTDTQYF. The variable domain in full, with the rest retrieved from reference TRBV5-1 and TRBJ2-3, is KAGVTQTPRYLIKTRGQQVTLSCSPISGHRSVSWYQQTPGQGLQFLFEYFSETQRNKGNFPGRFSGRQFSNSRSEMNVSTLELGDSALYLCASSLGDSISSTDTQYFGPGTRLTVL.

This sequence joins TRBV2 and TRBJ1-2; 11 bases align to TRBD1. Trimming cost V 8 bases and J 7 bases; bases outside gene matches: 9. The CDR3 is 14 amino acids. CDR1 is SNHLY, CDR2 FYNNEI, per germline. As DNA, the CDR3 is TGTGCCAGCTGCGCACGGACAGGGGGCGGTGGCTACACCTTC. Translating it yields CASCARTGGGGYTF. The full variable domain, with the rest looked up from reference TRBV2 and TRBJ1-2, is EPEVTQTPSHQVTQMGQEVILRCVPISNHLYFYWYRQILGQKVEFLVSFYNNEISEKSEIFDDQFSVERPDGSNFTLKIRSTKLEDSAMYFCASCARTGGGGYTFGSGTRLTVV.

This clone was seen a handful of times. The chain links TRBV6-5 to TRBJ1-3; D remains unclear. Germline-derived CDR1 and CDR2 are MNHEY and SVGAGI. The CDR3 is 13 amino acids. V lost 8 bases and J 1 base, leaving 9 bases between the germline ends. DNA for the CDR3: TGTGCCAGCGTATCGGTTTCTGGAAACACCATATATTTT. Translated: CASVSVSGNTIYF.

This chain links TRBV11-1 with TRBJ1-5; a possible D gene is TRBD1 (5 bases). The V gene lost 5 bases and the J gene lost 7 bases, with 12 bases spanning the gap. In germline, CDR1 is SGHAT, CDR2 FQDESV (reference sequence). The CDR3 contains 13 residues. In nucleotides, the CDR3 is TGTGCCAGCAGCCCAAAGGGGAGCCAGCCCCAGCATTTT. It yields the protein CASSPKGSQPQHF.

CDR3 amino acids: CASSPLGEPYNEQFF. Here the CDR3 DNA reads TGTGCCAGCAGCCCTCTTGGCGAACCCTACAATGAGCAGTTCTTC. V is TRBV7-3 and J is TRBJ2-1; D call uncertain. The V gene's germline CDR1 is SGHTA and CDR2 FQGTGA. The CDR3 sequence is 15 residues long. V was trimmed by 5 bases and J by 2 bases, leaving 13 bases between them.

This chain connects TRBV4-2 to TRBJ1-5, with TRBD1 as a possible D gene (5 bases). CDR1 and CDR2 (germline): LGHNA, YNFKEQ. V gave up 4 bases and J gave up 7 bases, with 11 bases separating them. The CDR3 spans 13 residues. The CDR3 here is CASSPTGGQPQHF. The DNA of the CDR3 is TGTGCCAGCAGCCCGACGGGGGGACAGCCCCAGCATTTT.

The CDR3 is CASSLTAESYEQYF. The CDR3 DNA is TGCGCCAGCAGCCTGACGGCAGAATCCTACGAGCAGTACTTC. This chain uses TRBV4-1 with TRBJ2-7, with D unclear. Per the germline V gene, CDR1 is MGHRA and CDR2 is YSYEKL. Trimming took 4 bases from V and 1 from J, leaving 11 bases between them. This CDR3 contains 14 residues.

This clone occurred a few times. Other DNA variants within this sample encode the same CDR3. The chain has TRBV2 and TRBJ1-5; D is uncertain. Trimming took 2 bases from V and 6 from J, leaving 11 bases between them. Germline V gene data show CDR1 as SNHLY and CDR2 as FYNNEI. The CDR3 is made up of 14 amino acids. The CDR3 protein is CASSEWAEGQPQHF. Here the CDR3 DNA reads TGTGCCAGCAGTGAATGGGCAGAAGGTCAGCCCCAGCATTTT.

V gene TRBV7-9 combines with J gene TRBJ2-2, with 10 bases matching TRBD1. The junction had 12 bases not matched to a gene; V was cut back by 7 bases and J by 4 bases. Germline loops: CDR1 SEHNR, CDR2 FQNEAQ (reference sequence). There are 17 residues in the CDR3. CDR3 in DNA: TGTGCCAGCACCTACCCAGGAGACAGGGGGCCCACCGGGGAGCTGTTTTTT. It codes for CASTYPGDRGPTGELFF.

The chain carries TRBV18 and TRBJ1-4; TRBD1 agrees at 7 bases. Germline V gives CDR1 KGHSH, CDR2 LQKENI. CDR3 length: 16 residues. Germline trimming cut 5 bases from V and 0 bases from J; bases unmatched to any gene: 6. CDR3 bases: TGTGCCAGCTCAAACACAGGGGTTGCAACTAATGAAAAACTGTTTTTT. Amino acid sequence: CASSNTGVATNEKLFF.

The chain links TRBV11-3 to TRBJ1-1, with D unclear. The CDR3 extends over 13 amino acids. V was cut by 0 bases and J by 2 bases, with 4 bases left in between. From germline, CDR1 is SGHNT and CDR2 YENEEA. DNA for the CDR3: TGTGCCAGCAGCTTAGACAGTAACACTGAAGCTTTCTTT. This sequence encodes CASSLDSNTEAFF.

The J gene is TRBJ1-2, the V gene TRBV4-3; tentatively, D is TRBD1 (5 bases). V was clipped by 0 bases and J by 0 bases, with 17 bases between them. Germline CDR1 LGHNA, CDR2 YSLEER. This CDR3 is built from 18 residues. CDR3 amino acids: CASSQDPRGNGPNYGYTF. The CDR3 DNA reads as TGCGCCAGCAGCCAAGATCCGAGGGGAAATGGGCCTAACTATGGCTACACCTTC.

The chain links TRBV3-1 (or the pseudogene TRBV3-2) to TRBJ1-1; perhaps TRBD1 as D (6 bases). This CDR3 contains 17 residues. Between the trimmed V and J ends, which lost 1 base and 7 bases, there was a span of 22 bases. Germline loops: CDR1 LGHDT, CDR2 YNNKEL (reference sequence). CDR3 region: CASSQGMVQGWGGEAFF. CDR3 DNA sequence: TGTGCCAGCAGCCAAGGAATGGTACAGGGCTGGGGGGGTGAAGCTTTCTTT.

The V and J genes are TRBV11-1 and TRBJ1-1, with 8 bases matching TRBD1. This CDR3 spans 17 amino acids. Trimming took 0 bases from V and 5 from J; bases not matched to a gene: 11. Germline V gene sequence: CDR1 SGHAT, CDR2 FQDESV (reference sequence). The CDR3 coding sequence is TGTGCCAGCAGCTTAGCCCGAAACAGGGGGTCATGGACTGAAGCTTTCTTT. This codes for CASSLARNRGSWTEAFF.

This clone is a singleton in its sample. The chain joins TRBV5-1 to TRBJ1-5, with 8 bases identical to TRBD1. Germline values: CDR1 SGHRS, CDR2 YFSETQ. After removal of 4 bases from V and 4 bases from J, the junction contained 7 bases not matched to a gene. The CDR3 is made up of 15 amino acids. CDR3 loop: CASSPRTGLNQPQHF. The CDR3 DNA reads as TGCGCCAGCAGCCCTCGGACAGGGTTGAATCAGCCCCAGCATTTT.

The chain is built from TRBV29-1 and TRBJ1-2, with 8 bases aligning to TRBD1. The germline CDR1 and CDR2 sequences are SQVTM and ANQGSEA. CDR3 length equals 15 residues. The V and J ends lost 0 bases and 4 bases, in that order; junction bases with no gene match: 7. The CDR3, as DNA: TGCAGCGTTGAAGATCAGGCAGGGGGCGGCTATGGCTACACCTTC. It is translated as CSVEDQAGGGYGYTF.

V is TRBV30 and J is TRBJ2-3, with TRBD2 matching over 9 bases. With 3 bases clipped from V and 10 bases from J, the junction kept 14 bases outside the gene matches. This CDR3 has 15 residues. Germline V lookup: CDR1 GTSNPN, CDR2 SVGIG (reference sequence). The CDR3 DNA is TGTGCCTGGAGGAGGGGCGGGGGGGACCCCTCCGCGCAGTATTTT. Protein: CAWRRGGGDPSAQYF.

The chain couples TRBV7-2 to TRBJ2-2; no clear D gene. There are 11 residues in the CDR3. The germline CDR1 and CDR2 sequences are SGHTA and FQGNSA. V gave up 5 bases and J gave up 4 bases, with 2 bases separating them. The CDR3 sequence: CASSRTGELFF. CDR3 sequence (DNA): TGTGCCAGCAGCCGCACCGGGGAGCTGTTTTTT.

The J gene is TRBJ2-1, the V gene TRBV6-2 or TRBV6-3; D is possibly TRBD2 (5 bases). Per germline, CDR1 MNHEY and CDR2 SVGEGT. The CDR3 covers 14 residues. V was shortened by 0 bases and J by 6 bases, with 9 bases between the two germline ends. The CDR3 here is CASSYSHRGNEQFF. The DNA of the CDR3 is TGTGCCAGCAGTTACTCCCACCGGGGCAATGAGCAGTTCTTC.

The CDR3 DNA sequence: TGCGCCAGCAGCTTATCGGGGATGGACACTGAAGCTTTCTTT. It specifies CASSLSGMDTEAFF. This chain connects TRBV5-1 to TRBJ1-1; D gene unclear. The CDR3 covers 14 residues. The ends were cut back, 2 bases at V and 3 bases at J, with 11 bases in the middle. The V gene's germline CDR1 is SGHRS and CDR2 YFSETQ.

This clone was counted a few times. V usage is TRBV10-3 and J usage is TRBJ2-3; a weak D match, TRBD2 (5 bases). Germline CDR1 reads ENHRY; CDR2 reads SYGVKD. V lost 4 bases and J 2 bases, leaving 13 bases between the germline ends. The CDR3 covers 15 residues. The CDR3: CAISAPSLITDTQYF. The CDR3 region has the DNA TGTGCCATCAGTGCGCCTAGCTTGATCACAGATACGCAGTATTTT.

The rearrangement joins TRBV9 to TRBJ2-7; perhaps TRBD1 as D (6 bases). The length of the CDR3 is 15 residues. Germline values: CDR1 SGDLS, CDR2 YYNGEE. Trimming left V 0 bases short and J 3 bases short, with 13 bases between. CDR3 in amino acids: CASSVESDSVYEQYF. The CDR3 DNA reads as TGTGCCAGCAGCGTAGAATCGGACAGTGTCTACGAGCAGTACTTC.

This chain joins TRBV28 and TRBJ2-7, with 7 bases identical to TRBD1. The CDR3 runs to 14 residues. CDR1 MDHEN and CDR2 SYDVKM come from the germline V gene. Losses at the gene ends were 5 bases for V and 2 bases for J; bases not matched to a gene: 6. This CDR3 is CASSPAGTAYEQYF. The CDR3 DNA follows: TGTGCCAGCAGTCCCGCCGGGACAGCCTACGAGCAGTACTTC. Based on the CDR3 plus reference TRBV28 and TRBJ2-7, the full variable domain is DVKVTQSSRYLVKRTGEKVFLECVQDMDHENMFWYRQDPGLGLRLIYFSYDVKMKEKGDIPEGYSVSREKKERFSLILESASTNQTSMYLCASSPAGTAYEQYFGPGTRLTVT.

This chain uses TRBV7-2 with TRBJ2-1; D unclear. Germline V gene sequence: CDR1 SGHTA, CDR2 FQGNSA. This CDR3 has 14 amino acids. Deletions cut 1 base from V and 5 bases from J, with 9 bases between. CDR3 DNA: TGTGCCAGCAGCTTAGAGGCCAGAAACAATGAGCAGTTCTTC. Amino acid sequence: CASSLEARNNEQFF.

The chain joins TRBV6-2 or TRBV6-3 to TRBJ2-7; the D gene is possibly TRBD1 (5 bases). The CDR3 length is 14 residues. In germline, CDR1 is MNHEY, CDR2 SVGEGT. Trimming took 1 base from V and 0 from J, leaving 7 bases between them. The CDR3 DNA reads as TGTGCCAGCAGTTACTGGCAGGGCTCCTACGAGCAGTACTTC. Translated: CASSYWQGSYEQYF.

The chain is built from TRBV9 and TRBJ2-3; TRBD2 might be the D (5 bases). There are 17 residues in the CDR3. V was clipped by 0 bases and J by 0 bases, with 14 bases between them. Germline CDR1 is SGDLS and CDR2 is YYNGEE. CDR3 bases: TGTGCCAGCAGCGTAGCCCTAGTTAGCGCTAGCACAGATACGCAGTATTTT. Translated: CASSVALVSASTDTQYF.

The chain recombines TRBV28 with TRBJ1-5, with a tentative D call TRBD1 (6 bases). CDR1 and CDR2 (germline): MDHEN, SYDVKM. V lost 7 bases, J lost 2 bases, and 18 bases lay in between. CDR3 length: 16 amino acids. The CDR3 region has the DNA TGTGCCAGCACTATGGCGGGGGGGCTAGGCAATCAGCCCCAGCATTTT. This sequence encodes CASTMAGGLGNQPQHF.

The gene calls are TRBV28 and TRBJ2-7, with 7 positions matching TRBD2. CDR3 size: 14 residues. Germline V lookup: CDR1 MDHEN, CDR2 SYDVKM. After removal of 2 bases from V and 3 bases from J, the junction contained 4 bases not matched to a gene. As DNA, the CDR3 is TGTGCCAGCAGTTTAGCGCTAGCGGACTACGAGCAGTACTTC. Protein product: CASSLALADYEQYF.

This clone showed up just once. The chain employs TRBV19 and TRBJ2-3; D may be TRBD2 (6 bases). The V and J ends lost 3 bases and 0 bases respectively, with 10 bases between them. This CDR3 spans 15 amino acids. The germline CDR1 and CDR2 sequences are LNHDA and SQIVND (reference sequence). The CDR3 sequence: CASSMTRGSTDTQYF. CDR3 in DNA: TGTGCCAGTAGTATGACTAGAGGGAGCACAGATACGCAGTATTTT.